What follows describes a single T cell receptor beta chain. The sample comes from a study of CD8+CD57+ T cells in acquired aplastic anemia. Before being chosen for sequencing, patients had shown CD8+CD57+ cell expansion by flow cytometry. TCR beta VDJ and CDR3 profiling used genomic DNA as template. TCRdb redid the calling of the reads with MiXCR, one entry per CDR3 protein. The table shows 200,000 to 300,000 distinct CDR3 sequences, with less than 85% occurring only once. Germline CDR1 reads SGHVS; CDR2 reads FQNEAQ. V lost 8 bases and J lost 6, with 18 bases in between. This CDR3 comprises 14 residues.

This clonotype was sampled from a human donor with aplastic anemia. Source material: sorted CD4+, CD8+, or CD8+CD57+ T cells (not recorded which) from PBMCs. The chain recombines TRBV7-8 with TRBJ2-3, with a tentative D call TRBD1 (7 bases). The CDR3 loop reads CASSRQGGPDTQYF. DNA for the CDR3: TGTGCCAGCTCAAGACAGGGAGGTCCCGATACGCAGTATTTT.